The clone carrying this T cell receptor beta chain was seen a handful of times. Its target is not known. TCRdb reanalysed the 5' RACE reads using MiXCR and keeps one entry per CDR3 protein. The table lists under 250,000 distinct CDR3 sequences, around 27% of them singletons, with about an eighth in the top ten. This specimen belongs to a study of T-cell memory formation after mild COVID-19. In the study overall: Among the donors, TCR clusters were largely specific to each donor.

Study conclusions and caveats: CD4+ contracting clones were mainly CM and EM; CD8+ ones, EMRA.

The clonotype originates from an adult woman who had mild COVID-19 (a few samples of this study predate the infection). Cell type and time point are not known. Sequencing was done on a sample of PBMCs or a T cell subset sorted from them (not recorded which).

The CDR3, as DNA: TGTGCCAGCAGCTTAGAAAGGCCCCTCGGCGAGCAGTACTTC. Amino acids: CASSLERPLGEQYF. This chain joins TRBV13 and TRBJ2-7; D is ambiguous. Deletions cut 1 base from V and 6 bases from J, with 13 bases between. Germline V gene data show CDR1 as PRHDT and CDR2 as FYEKMQ (reference sequence). This CDR3 has 14 residues.